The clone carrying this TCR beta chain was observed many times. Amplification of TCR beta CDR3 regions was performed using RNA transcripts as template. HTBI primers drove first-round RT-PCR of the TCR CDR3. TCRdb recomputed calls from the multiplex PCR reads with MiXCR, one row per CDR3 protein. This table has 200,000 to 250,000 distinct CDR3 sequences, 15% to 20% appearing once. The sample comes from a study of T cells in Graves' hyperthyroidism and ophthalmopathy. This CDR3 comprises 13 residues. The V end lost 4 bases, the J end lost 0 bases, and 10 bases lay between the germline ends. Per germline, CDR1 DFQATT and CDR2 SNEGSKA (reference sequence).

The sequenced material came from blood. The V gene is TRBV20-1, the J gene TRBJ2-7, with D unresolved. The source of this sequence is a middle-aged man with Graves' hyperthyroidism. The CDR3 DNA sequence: TGCAGTGCTACCTACCCTAGCTCCTACGAGCAGTACTTC. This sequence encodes CSATYPSSYEQYF.